This TCR beta chain was profiled in a study of OX40 agonist ivuxolimab in advanced cancers. Study at large: Ivuxolimab is an agonistic anti-OX40 (CD134) antibody, and patients were treated with it. Participants, about 83% male, averaged roughly 60 years of age, ranging from about 20 to 80.

V lost 2 bases and J lost 2, with 10 bases in between. The CDR3 covers 14 residues. Germline CDR1 is MGHRA and CDR2 is YSYEKL. Here immunoSEQ multiplex PCR was the method, and the copy in TCRdb shows in-frame clones only, minus some. The sample carries 74,000 or so clones, roughly nine tenths recorded once. Here the sequenced sample was CD4+ or CD8+ T cells sorted from blood, taken in a trial of the OX40 agonist ivuxolimab. This rearrangement joins TRBV4-1 to TRBJ2-7; D gene uncertain. This clonotype originated in an adult with an advanced solid tumor such as melanoma, head and neck, liver or kidney cancer. CDR3 region: CASSQPTLTYEQYF. In DNA form, the CDR3 reads TGCGCCAGCAGCCAACCCACTTTAACCTACGAGCAGTACTTC.